The T cell receptor (beta chain) under discussion was sequenced for a study of CD8+CD57+ T cells in acquired aplastic anemia. General study results and limits: Patients and controls were found to share more than 25 CD8+ CDR3 sequences.

V dropped 7 bases and J dropped 2; count of bases not matched to a gene: 9. This CDR3 contains 15 residues. Germline CDR1 reads SGHAT; CDR2 reads FQNNGV. Of note for this clonotype: The antigen remains undetermined.

Profiling that covered TCR beta VDJ and CDR3 relied on genomic DNA as its template. TCRdb processed the reads anew with MiXCR; each CDR3 protein has one entry. The repertoire holds roughly 150,000 distinct CDR3 sequences, with around half as singletons. Whoever was chosen for sequencing had shown CD8+CD57+ cell expansion by flow cytometry. Patients were treatment-naive when blood was sampled. This receptor was taken from a human donor with aplastic anemia. The chain employs TRBV11-2 and TRBJ2-5, with 8 bases lining up with TRBD2. Material for sequencing was sorted CD4+, CD8+, or CD8+CD57+ T cells (not recorded which) from PBMCs. The CDR3 DNA is TGTGCCAGCATATGGTCCGCGGGGGGTCAAGAGACCCAGTACTTC. This encodes CASIWSAGGQETQYF.